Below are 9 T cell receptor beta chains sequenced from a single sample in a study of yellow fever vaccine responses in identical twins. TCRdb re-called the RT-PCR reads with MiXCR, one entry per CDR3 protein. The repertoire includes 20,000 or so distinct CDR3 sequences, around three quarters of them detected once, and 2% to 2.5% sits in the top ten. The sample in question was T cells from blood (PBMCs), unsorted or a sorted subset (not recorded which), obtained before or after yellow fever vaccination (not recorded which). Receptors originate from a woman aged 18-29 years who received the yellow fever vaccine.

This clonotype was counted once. The CDR3 is CATRPGLAGGKYNEQFF. The CDR3 DNA sequence: TGTGCCACCAGACCAGGACTAGCGGGGGGAAAGTACAATGAGCAGTTCTTC. The genes are TRBV10-3 and TRBJ2-1; 14 bases match TRBD2. Trimming took 10 bases from V and 4 from J; bases not matched to a gene: 12. The germline gives CDR1 ENHRY, CDR2 SYGVKD. CDR3 size: 17 residues.

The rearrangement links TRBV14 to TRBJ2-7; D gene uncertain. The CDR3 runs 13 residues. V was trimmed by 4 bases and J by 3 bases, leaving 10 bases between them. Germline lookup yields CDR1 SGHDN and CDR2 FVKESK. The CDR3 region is CASSPYPDYEQYV. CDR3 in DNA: TGTGCCAGCAGCCCATACCCAGACTACGAGCAGTACGTC.

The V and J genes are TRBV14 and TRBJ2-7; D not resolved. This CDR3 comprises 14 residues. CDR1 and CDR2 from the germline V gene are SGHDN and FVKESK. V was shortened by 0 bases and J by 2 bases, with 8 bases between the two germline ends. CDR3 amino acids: CASSQDLVAYEQYF. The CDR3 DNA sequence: TGTGCCAGCAGCCAAGATCTAGTTGCCTACGAGCAGTACTTC.

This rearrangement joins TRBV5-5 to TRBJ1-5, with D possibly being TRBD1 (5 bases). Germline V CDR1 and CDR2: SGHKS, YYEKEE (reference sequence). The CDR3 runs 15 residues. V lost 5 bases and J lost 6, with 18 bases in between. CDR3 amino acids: CASRIDPGQGQPQHF. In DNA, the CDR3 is TGTGCCAGCAGAATTGACCCGGGGCAGGGTCAGCCCCAGCATTTT.

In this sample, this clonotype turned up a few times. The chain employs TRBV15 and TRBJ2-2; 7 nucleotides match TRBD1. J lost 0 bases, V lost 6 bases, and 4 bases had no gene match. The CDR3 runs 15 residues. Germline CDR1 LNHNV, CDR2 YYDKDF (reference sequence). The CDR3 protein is CATRAQGANTGELFF. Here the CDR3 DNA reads TGTGCCACCAGGGCGCAGGGGGCGAACACCGGGGAGCTGTTTTTT.

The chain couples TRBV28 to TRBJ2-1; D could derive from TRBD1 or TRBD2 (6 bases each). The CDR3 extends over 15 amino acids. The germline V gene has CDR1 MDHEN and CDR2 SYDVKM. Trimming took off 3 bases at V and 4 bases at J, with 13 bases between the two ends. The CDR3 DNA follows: TGTGCCAGCAGTTTTCGGGGGCAGGGTTACAATGAGCAGTTCTTC. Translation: CASSFRGQGYNEQFF. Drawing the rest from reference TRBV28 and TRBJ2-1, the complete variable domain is DVKVTQSSRYLVKRTGEKVFLECVQDMDHENMFWYRQDPGLGLRLIYFSYDVKMKEKGDIPEGYSVSREKKERFSLILESASTNQTSMYLCASSFRGQGYNEQFFGPGTRLTVL.

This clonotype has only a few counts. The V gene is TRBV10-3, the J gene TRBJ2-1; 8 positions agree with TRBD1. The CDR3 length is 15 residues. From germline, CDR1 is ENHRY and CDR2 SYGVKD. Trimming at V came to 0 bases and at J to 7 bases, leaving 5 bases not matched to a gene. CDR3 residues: CAISESTGGRNEQFF. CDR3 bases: TGTGCCATCAGTGAGTCAACAGGGGGTAGGAATGAGCAGTTCTTC.

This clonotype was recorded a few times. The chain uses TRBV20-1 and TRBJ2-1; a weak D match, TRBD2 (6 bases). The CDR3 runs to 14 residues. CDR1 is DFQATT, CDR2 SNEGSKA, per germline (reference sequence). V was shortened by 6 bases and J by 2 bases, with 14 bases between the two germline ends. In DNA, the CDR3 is TGCAGTGCCCAATCCGCGGGAACCTACAATGAGCAGTTCTTC. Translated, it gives CSAQSAGTYNEQFF.

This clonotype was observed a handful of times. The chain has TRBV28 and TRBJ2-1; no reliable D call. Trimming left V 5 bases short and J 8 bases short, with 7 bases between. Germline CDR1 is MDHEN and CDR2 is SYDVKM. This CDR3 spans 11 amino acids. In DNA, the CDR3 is TGTGCCAGCAGTCCCAGCGATGAGCAGTTCTTC. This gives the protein CASSPSDEQFF.